This is a list of T cell receptor beta chains from one sample in a study of CD8+ T cells in alopecia areata. The repertoire was sequenced with immunoSEQ multiplex PCR; TCRdb's copy has only in-frame clones and lacks some. The data contain some 240,000 clones, around three fifths of them singletons. The specimen was CD4+ T cells sorted from blood, collected at week 4, from a patient treated with tofacitinib. Receptors originate from a human donor with alopecia areata. Both conserved end residues are part of each CDR3.

J gene	V gene	CDR3 protein
TRBJ1-2	TRBV27	CASSLTGQDLTYGYTF
TRBJ2-4	TRBV7-8	CASSRLADLAKNIQYF
TRBJ2-3	TRBV29-1	CSAEDLVGDTQYF
TRBJ2-6	TRBV15	CATSITSGANVLTF
TRBJ1-2	TRBV30	CAWSVIPQGGYTF
TRBJ2-5	TRBV30	CAWSRAGQETQYF
TRBJ2-2	TRBV10-2	CASFPRGDTGELFF
TRBJ2-3	TRBV30	CAWAHSTDTQYF
TRBJ1-6	TRBV19	CASSGARGPSSYNSPLHF
TRBJ2-3	TRBV30	CAWSVRISTDTQYF
TRBJ2-5	TRBV4-2	CASSQVGGAGETQYF
TRBJ1-1	TRBV6-5	CASSFDSEAFF
TRBJ2-1	TRBV7-3	CASSLGGLGNEQFF
TRBJ2-1	TRBV6-1	CASSLQQGEQFF
TRBJ2-3	TRBV7-2	CASSPSKVTDTQYF
TRBJ1-1	TRBV7-2	CASSLDRLQWAFF
TRBJ2-5	TRBV6-1	CASSGWTPRETQYF
TRBJ2-1	TRBV29-1	CSAPGLAGLYNEQFF
TRBJ2-2	TRBV4-3	CASSLDRGELFF
TRBJ2-7	TRBV7-2	CASSLEATYEQYF
TRBJ1-2	TRBV5-5	CASSLFRTGGSYGYTF
TRBJ1-2	TRBV11-2	CASSLGQGNGYTF
TRBJ2-7	TRBV6-5	CASSRGTGRGEQYF
TRBJ1-5	TRBV28	CASSLTNQPQHF
TRBJ2-1	TRBV5-1	CASSLDSGQRSNEQFF
TRBJ1-5	TRBV4-1	CASSQERSNQPQHF
TRBJ2-2	TRBV7-8	CASSGLGTANTGELFF